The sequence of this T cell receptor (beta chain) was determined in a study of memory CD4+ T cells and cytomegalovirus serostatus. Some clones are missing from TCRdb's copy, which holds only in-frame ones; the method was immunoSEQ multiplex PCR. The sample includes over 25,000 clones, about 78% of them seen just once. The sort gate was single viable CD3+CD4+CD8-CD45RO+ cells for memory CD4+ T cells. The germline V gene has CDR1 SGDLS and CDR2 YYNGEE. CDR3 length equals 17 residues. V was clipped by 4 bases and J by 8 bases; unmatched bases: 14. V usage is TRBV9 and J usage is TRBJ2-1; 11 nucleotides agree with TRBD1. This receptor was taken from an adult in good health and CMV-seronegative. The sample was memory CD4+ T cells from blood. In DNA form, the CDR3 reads TGTGCCAGCAGCTTAGAACCCGGGACAGGGGGTTGGGATGAGCAGTTCTTC. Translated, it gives CASSLEPGTGGWDEQFF.